Here is one T cell receptor beta chain with its context. The antigen is undetermined. These data come from a study of OX40 agonist ivuxolimab in advanced cancers. Findings and limits, study-wide: Among patients with partial responses at 0.1-3.0 mg/kg, clonal expansion was among the lowest.

TCRdb's copy holds only in-frame clones and misses some; the assay was immunoSEQ multiplex PCR. The sample yields tens of thousands of clones, less than 90% seen once. J was trimmed by 8 bases and V by 4 bases; bases with no gene match: 7. From germline, CDR1 is SEHNR and CDR2 FQNEAQ (reference sequence). The CDR3 totals 13 residues. The chain is built from TRBV7-9 and TRBJ1-1, with 7 positions matching TRBD1. The receptor was derived from an adult with an advanced solid tumor such as melanoma, head and neck, liver or kidney cancer. Sequencing used CD4+ or CD8+ T cells sorted from blood, obtained in a trial of the OX40 agonist ivuxolimab. The CDR3 protein is CASSSPTGTEAFF. CDR3 coding DNA: TGTGCCAGCAGCTCCCCGACAGGGACCGAAGCTTTCTTT.